The present T cell receptor (beta chain) was sequenced within a study of cytomegalovirus exposure and HLA in healthy donors. Study-level points and caveats: Apart from CMV serostatus, no immune exposure information was available.

Germline CDR1 is SQVTM and CDR2 is ANQGSEA. V gave up 6 bases and J gave up 3 bases, with 9 bases separating them. CDR3 length: 11 amino acids. 13 Jbeta primers and 60 Vbeta primers were used for the PCR. Profiling relied on immunoSEQ multiplex PCR, and the TCRdb table lists in-frame clones only, not all of them. Here the sample spans tens of thousands of clones, 70% to 80% being singletons. In the case of this clone: Antigen unknown.

This TCR derives from a woman aged 30 to 39 in good health and CMV-seronegative. Source material: PBMCs. The rearrangement links TRBV29-1 to TRBJ2-7; D may be TRBD1 (5 bases). The CDR3 loop is CSVKGRYEQYF. Written as DNA, the CDR3 is TGCAGCGTGAAGGGGCGCTACGAGCAGTACTTC.